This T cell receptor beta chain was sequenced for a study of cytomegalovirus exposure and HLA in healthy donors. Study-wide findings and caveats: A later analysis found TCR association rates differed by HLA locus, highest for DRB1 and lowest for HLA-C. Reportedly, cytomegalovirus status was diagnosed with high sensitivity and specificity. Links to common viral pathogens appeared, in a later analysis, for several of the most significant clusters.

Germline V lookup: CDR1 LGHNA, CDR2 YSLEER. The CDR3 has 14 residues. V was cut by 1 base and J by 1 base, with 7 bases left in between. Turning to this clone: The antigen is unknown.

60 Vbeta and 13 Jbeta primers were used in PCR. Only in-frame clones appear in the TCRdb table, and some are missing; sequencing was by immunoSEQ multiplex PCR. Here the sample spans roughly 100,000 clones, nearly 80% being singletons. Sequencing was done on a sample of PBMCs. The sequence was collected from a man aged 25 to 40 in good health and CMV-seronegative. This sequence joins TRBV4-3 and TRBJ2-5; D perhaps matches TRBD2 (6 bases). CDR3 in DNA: TGCGCCAGCAGCCAAGGACTAGTCCAAGAGACCCAGTACTTC. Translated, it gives CASSQGLVQETQYF.